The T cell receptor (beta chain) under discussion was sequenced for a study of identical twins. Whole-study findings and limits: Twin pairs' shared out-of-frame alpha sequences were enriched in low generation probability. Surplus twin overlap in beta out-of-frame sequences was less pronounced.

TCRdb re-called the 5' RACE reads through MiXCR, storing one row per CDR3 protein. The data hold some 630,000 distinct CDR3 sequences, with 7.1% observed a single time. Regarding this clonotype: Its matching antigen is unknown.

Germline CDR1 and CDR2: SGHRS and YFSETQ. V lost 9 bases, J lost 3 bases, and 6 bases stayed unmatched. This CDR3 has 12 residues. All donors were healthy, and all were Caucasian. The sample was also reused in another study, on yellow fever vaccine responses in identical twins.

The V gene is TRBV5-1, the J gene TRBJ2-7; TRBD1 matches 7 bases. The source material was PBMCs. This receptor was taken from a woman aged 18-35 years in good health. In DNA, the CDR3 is TGCGCCAATGTCGACAGGGACTACGAGCAGTACGTC. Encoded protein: CANVDRDYEQYV.